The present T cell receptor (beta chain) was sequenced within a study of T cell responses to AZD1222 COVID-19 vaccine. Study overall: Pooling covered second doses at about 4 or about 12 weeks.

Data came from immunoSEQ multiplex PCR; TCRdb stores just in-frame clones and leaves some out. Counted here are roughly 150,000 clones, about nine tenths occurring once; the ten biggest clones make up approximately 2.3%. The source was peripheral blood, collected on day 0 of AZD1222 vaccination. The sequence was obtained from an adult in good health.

The chain's CDR3 is CATSGTGIHYGYTF. The CDR3, as DNA: TGTGCCACCAGTGGCACAGGGATACACTATGGCTACACCTTC. This chain uses TRBV24-1 with TRBJ1-2; tentatively, D is TRBD1 (6 bases). V dropped 5 bases and J dropped 3 bases, with 12 bases sitting between them. The CDR3 consists of 14 residues. In germline, CDR1 is KGHDR, CDR2 SFDVKD.